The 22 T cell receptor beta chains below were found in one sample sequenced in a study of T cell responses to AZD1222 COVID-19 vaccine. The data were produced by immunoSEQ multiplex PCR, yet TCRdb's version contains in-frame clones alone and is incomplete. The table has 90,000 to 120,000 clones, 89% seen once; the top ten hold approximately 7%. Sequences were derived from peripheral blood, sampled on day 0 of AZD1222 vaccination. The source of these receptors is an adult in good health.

CDR3 coding DNA: TGTGCCAGCAGTGAAAGGGGGGTTACAGAGAACTATGGCTACACCTTC. Amino acid sequence: CASSERGVTENYGYTF. J is TRBJ1-2 and V is TRBV25-1, with D perhaps TRBD1 (6 bases). The CDR3 is 16 residues long. In germline, CDR1 is MGHDK, CDR2 SYGVNS. Trimming shortened V by 2 bases and J by 2 bases, and 15 bases separated the two germline ends.

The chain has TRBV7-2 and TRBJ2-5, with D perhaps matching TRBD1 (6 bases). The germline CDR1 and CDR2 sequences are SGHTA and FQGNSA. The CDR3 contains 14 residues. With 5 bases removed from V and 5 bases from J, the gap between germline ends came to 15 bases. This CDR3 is CASSPRGQGETQYF. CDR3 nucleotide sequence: TGTGCCAGCAGCCCCAGGGGCCAGGGGGAGACCCAGTACTTC.

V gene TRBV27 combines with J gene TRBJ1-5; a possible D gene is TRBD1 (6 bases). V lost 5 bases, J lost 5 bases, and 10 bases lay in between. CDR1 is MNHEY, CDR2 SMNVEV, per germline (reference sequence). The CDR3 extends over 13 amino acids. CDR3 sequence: CASSPDSDQPQHF. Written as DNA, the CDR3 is TGTGCCAGCAGTCCGGACAGTGATCAGCCCCAGCATTTT.

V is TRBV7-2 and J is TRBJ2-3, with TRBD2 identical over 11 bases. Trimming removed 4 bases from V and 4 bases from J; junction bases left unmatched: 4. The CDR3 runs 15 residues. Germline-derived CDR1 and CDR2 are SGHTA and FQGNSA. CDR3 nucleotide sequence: TGTGCCAGCAGCTCTGGACTAGCGGGTGCAGATACGCAGTATTTT. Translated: CASSSGLAGADTQYF.

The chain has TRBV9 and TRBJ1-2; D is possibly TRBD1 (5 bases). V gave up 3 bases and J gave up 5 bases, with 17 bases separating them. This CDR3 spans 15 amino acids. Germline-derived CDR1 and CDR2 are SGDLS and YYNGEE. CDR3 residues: CASSAGQGLAYGYTF. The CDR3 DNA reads TGTGCCAGCAGCGCCGGGCAGGGACTTGCTTATGGCTACACCTTC.

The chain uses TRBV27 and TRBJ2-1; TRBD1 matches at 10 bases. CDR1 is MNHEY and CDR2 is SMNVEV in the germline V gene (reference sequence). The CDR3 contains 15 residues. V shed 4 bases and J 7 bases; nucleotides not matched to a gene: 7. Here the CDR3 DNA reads TGTGCCAGCAGTTCGCGACAGGGGGCGTTTAATGAGCAGTTCTTC. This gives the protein CASSSRQGAFNEQFF.

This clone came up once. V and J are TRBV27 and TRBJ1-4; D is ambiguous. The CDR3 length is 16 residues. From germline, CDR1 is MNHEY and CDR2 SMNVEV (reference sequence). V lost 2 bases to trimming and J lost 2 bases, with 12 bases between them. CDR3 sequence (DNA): TGTGCCAGCAGTTTAGGTGGAGAGAGGACTAATGAAAAACTGTTTTTT. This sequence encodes CASSLGGERTNEKLFF.

CDR3 loop: CASSLFGGGTSNQPQHF. CDR3 nucleotide sequence: TGTGCCAGCAGTTTATTTGGAGGGGGGACAAGCAATCAGCCCCAGCATTTT. The chain carries TRBV28 and TRBJ1-5; weak D call: TRBD1 (6 bases). V lost 1 base and J lost 1, with 14 bases in between. The CDR3 length is 17 residues. The germline V gene has CDR1 MDHEN and CDR2 SYDVKM. The entire variable domain, with the rest obtained from reference TRBV28 and TRBJ1-5, is as follows: DVKVTQSSRYLVKRTGEKVFLECVQDMDHENMFWYRQDPGLGLRLIYFSYDVKMKEKGDIPEGYSVSREKKERFSLILESASTNQTSMYLCASSLFGGGTSNQPQHFGDGTRLSIL.

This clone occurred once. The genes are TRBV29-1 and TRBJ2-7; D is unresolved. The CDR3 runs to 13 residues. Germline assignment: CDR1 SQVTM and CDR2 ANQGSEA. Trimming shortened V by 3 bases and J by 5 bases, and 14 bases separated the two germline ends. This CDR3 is CSVEESLYDEQYF. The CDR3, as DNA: TGCAGCGTTGAGGAGTCTCTTTACGACGAGCAGTACTTC.

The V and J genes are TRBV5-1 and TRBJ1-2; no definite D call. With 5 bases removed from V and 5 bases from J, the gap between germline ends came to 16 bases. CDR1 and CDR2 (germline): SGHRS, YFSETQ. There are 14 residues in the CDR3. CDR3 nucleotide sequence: TGCGCCAGCAGACTAACCCCGGCAGATTATGGCTACACCTTC. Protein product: CASRLTPADYGYTF.

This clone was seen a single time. CDR3 nucleotides: TGCGCCAGCAGCTACGGGGTGGCGGGAGTAAGAGATACGCAGTATTTT. It is translated as CASSYGVAGVRDTQYF. The chain joins TRBV4-1 to TRBJ2-3; 7 bases are a match to TRBD2. Germline lookup yields CDR1 MGHRA and CDR2 YSYEKL. The V and J ends lost 5 bases and 5 bases, in that order; junction bases with no gene match: 13. CDR3 length: 16 residues.

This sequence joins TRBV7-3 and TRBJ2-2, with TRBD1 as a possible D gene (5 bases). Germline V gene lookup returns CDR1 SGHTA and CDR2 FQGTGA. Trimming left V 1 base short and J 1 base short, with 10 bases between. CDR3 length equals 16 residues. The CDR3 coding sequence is TGTGCCAGCAGCTTAAGCCGGACATTGAACACCGGGGAGCTGTTTTTT. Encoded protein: CASSLSRTLNTGELFF.

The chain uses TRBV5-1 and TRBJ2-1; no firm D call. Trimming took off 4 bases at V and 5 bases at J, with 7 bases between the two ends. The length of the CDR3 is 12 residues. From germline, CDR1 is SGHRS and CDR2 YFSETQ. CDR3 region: CASSATHNEQFF. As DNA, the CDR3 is TGCGCCAGCAGCGCAACTCACAATGAGCAGTTCTTC.

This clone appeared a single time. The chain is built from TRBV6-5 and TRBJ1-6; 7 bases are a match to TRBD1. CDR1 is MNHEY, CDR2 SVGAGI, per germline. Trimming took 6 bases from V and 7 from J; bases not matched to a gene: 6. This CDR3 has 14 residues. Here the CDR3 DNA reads TGTGCCAGCAGAACGGGACAGTCCAATTCACCCCTCCACTTT. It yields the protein CASRTGQSNSPLHF.

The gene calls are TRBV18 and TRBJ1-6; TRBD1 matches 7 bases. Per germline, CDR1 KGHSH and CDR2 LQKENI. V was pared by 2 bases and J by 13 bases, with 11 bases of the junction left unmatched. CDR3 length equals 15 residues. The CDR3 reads CASSPDRTGLSPLHF. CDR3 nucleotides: TGTGCCAGCTCACCAGATAGGACAGGCCTTTCGCCCCTCCACTTT. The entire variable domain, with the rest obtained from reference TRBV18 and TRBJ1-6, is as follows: NAGVMQNPRHLVRRRGQEARLRCSPMKGHSHVYWYRQLPEEGLKFMVYLQKENIIDESGMPKERFSAEFPKEGPSILRIQQVVRGDSAAYFCASSPDRTGLSPLHFGNGTRLTVT.

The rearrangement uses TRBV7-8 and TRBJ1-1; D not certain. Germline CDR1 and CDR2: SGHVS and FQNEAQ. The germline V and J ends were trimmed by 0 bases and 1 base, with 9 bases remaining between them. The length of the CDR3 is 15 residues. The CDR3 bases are TGTGCCAGCAGCTTAGCGGACGGGAGGAACACTGAAGCTTTCTTT. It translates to CASSLADGRNTEAFF.

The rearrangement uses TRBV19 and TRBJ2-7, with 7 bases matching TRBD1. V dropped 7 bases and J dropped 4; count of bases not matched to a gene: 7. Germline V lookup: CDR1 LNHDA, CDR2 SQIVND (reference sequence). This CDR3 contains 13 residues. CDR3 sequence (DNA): TGTGCCAGTAAGAAAACAGGGGTGTACGAGCAGTACTTC. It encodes CASKKTGVYEQYF.

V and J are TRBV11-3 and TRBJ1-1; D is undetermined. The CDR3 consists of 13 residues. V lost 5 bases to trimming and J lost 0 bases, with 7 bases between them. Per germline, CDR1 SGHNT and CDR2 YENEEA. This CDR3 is CASSPGMNTEAFF. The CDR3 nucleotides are TGTGCCAGCAGCCCCGGGATGAACACTGAAGCTTTCTTT.

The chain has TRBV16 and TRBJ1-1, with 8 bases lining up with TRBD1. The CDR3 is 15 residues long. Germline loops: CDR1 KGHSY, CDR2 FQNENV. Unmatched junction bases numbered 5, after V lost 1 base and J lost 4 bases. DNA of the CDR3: TGTGCCAGCAGCCAATTTCCTACAGGGGGCACTGAAGCTTTCTTT. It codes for CASSQFPTGGTEAFF.

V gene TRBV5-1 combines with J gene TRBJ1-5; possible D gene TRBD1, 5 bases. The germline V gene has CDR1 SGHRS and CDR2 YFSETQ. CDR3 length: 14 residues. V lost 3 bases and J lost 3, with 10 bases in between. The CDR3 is CASSWGDPNQPQHF. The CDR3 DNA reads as TGCGCCAGCAGCTGGGGGGACCCCAATCAGCCCCAGCATTTT. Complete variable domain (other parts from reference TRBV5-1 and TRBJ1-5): KAGVTQTPRYLIKTRGQQVTLSCSPISGHRSVSWYQQTPGQGLQFLFEYFSETQRNKGNFPGRFSGRQFSNSRSEMNVSTLELGDSALYLCASSWGDPNQPQHFGDGTRLSIL.

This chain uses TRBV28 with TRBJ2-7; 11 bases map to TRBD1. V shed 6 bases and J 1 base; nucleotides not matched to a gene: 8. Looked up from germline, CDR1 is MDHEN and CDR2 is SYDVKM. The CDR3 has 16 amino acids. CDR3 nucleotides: TGTGCCAGCAGGGCAAGGGGGACAGGGGGTTCCTACGAGCAGTACTTC. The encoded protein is CASRARGTGGSYEQYF.

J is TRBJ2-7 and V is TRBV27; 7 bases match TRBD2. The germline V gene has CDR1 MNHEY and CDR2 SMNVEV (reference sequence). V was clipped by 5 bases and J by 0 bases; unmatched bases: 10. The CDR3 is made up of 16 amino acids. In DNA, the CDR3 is TGTGCCAGCAGTCCATATGGTGGCGGGAGCTCCTACGAGCAGTACTTC. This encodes CASSPYGGGSSYEQYF.